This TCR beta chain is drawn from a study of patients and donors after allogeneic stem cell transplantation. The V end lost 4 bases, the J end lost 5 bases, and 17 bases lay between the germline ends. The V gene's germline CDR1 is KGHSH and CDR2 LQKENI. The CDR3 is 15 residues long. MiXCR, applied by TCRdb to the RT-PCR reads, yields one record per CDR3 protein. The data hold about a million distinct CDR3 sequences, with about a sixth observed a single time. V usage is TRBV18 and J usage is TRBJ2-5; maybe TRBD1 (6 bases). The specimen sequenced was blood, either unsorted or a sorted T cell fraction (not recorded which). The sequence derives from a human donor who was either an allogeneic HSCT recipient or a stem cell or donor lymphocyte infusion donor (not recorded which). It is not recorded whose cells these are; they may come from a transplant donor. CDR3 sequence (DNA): TGTGCCAGCTCACTACGACAGGCCGGGGTCGAGACCCAGTACTTC. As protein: CASSLRQAGVETQYF.